These 4 T cell receptor beta chains share one sample of origin, sequenced in a study of post-analysis software for immune sequencing data. Their cognate antigens are unknown. Findings and limits, study-wide: There were five TRBV segments more frequent in patients than controls, and TRBV5-6, TRBV5-1 and TRBV20-1 were among them.

Prepared TCR beta cDNA libraries contained unique molecular identifiers. TCRdb processed the PCR reads anew with MiXCR; each CDR3 protein has one entry. The table shows around 440,000 distinct CDR3 sequences, with over 35% occurring only once. The specimen was blood. Receptor source: a girl between 10 and 17 years old with multiple sclerosis.

The chain couples TRBV12-3 or TRBV12-4 to TRBJ1-5, with a tentative D call TRBD1 (5 bases). The CDR3 is 15 amino acids. V lost 3 bases and J 6 bases, leaving 15 bases between the germline ends. CDR3 in amino acids: CASSLARAFSQPQHF. In nucleotides, the CDR3 is TGTGCCAGCAGTTTGGCCAGGGCTTTTAGTCAGCCCCAGCATTTT.

The sample holds many counts of this clonotype. The J gene is TRBJ2-7, the V gene TRBV15; 7 bases map to TRBD2. Losses at the gene ends were 0 bases for V and 3 bases for J; bases not matched to a gene: 8. Germline V gene sequence: CDR1 LNHNV, CDR2 YYDKDF (reference sequence). The CDR3 consists of 16 residues. The CDR3 nucleotides are TGTGCCACCAGCAGAGATGGTCAGGGAGGGGACTACGAGCAGTACTTC. Its protein is CATSRDGQGGDYEQYF.

This clonotype was counted between two and nine times. The chain recombines TRBV28 with TRBJ2-3; TRBD2 agrees at 8 bases. Germline V gene data show CDR1 as MDHEN and CDR2 as SYDVKM. CDR3 length: 16 residues. With 5 bases clipped from V and 6 bases from J, the junction kept 13 bases outside the gene matches. CDR3 loop: CASSPPGSGSVDTQYF. The CDR3 bases are TGTGCCAGCAGTCCTCCGGGGAGCGGGAGTGTTGATACGCAGTATTTT.

CDR3 nucleotides: TGCGCCAGCAGCCAAGGGTCGAGGCGGTCCTACAATGAGCAGTTCTTC. It specifies CASSQGSRRSYNEQFF. The rearrangement links TRBV4-1 to TRBJ2-1; no clear D. Trimming pared 1 base from V and 1 base from J, leaving 11 bases between. The CDR3 length is 16 residues. CDR1 and CDR2 from the germline V gene are MGHRA and YSYEKL.